These T cell receptor beta chains were read from a single sample in a study of OX40 agonist ivuxolimab in advanced cancers. The data were produced by immunoSEQ multiplex PCR, yet TCRdb's version contains in-frame clones alone and is incomplete. The sample shows 65,000 to 80,000 clones, around 86% of them seen only once. The starting material was CD4+ or CD8+ T cells sorted from blood, obtained in a trial of the OX40 agonist ivuxolimab. All receptors derive from an adult with an advanced solid tumor such as melanoma, head and neck, liver or kidney cancer. Both conserved end residues are part of each CDR3. A D gene is named only where the DNA matches it firmly. A clone size is listed for some rows: how often the clone was seen (once, few, many), or a class if it is expanded.

>TRBV5-1|TRBJ1-2|NA|NA
TGCGCCAGCAGCTTGGAGGATCCTAACTATGGCTACACCTTC
CASSLEDPNYGYTF
>TRBV5-6|TRBJ2-7|TRBD2|NA
TGTGCCAGCAGCTCTACCCCGGGACTAGCTGCGGTTCGGCAGTACTTC
CASSSTPGLAAVRQYF
>TRBV5-1|TRBJ1-1|NA|NA
TGCGCCAGCAGCTTTGATCCGCCTAACACTGAAGCTTTCTTT
CASSFDPPNTEAFF
>TRBV6-1|TRBJ1-3|NA|NA
TGTGCCAGTGCATCTGATGGAAACACCATATATTTT
CASASDGNTIYF
>TRBV5-1|TRBJ1-1|TRBD1|NA
TGCGCCAGCAGCTACGACAGGGCGAACACTGAAGCTTTCTTT
CASSYDRANTEAFF
>TRBV7-2|TRBJ2-4|NA|NA
TGTGCCAGCAGCCCGACCTACCTTGATACCAAAAACATTCAGTACTTC
CASSPTYLDTKNIQYF
>TRBV7-9|TRBJ2-2|NA|NA
TGTGCCAGCAGCTTAGCGGGAGAGGGTACCGGGGAGCTGTTTTTT
CASSLAGEGTGELFF
>TRBV4-2|TRBJ2-2|NA|NA
TGTGCCAGCAGCGGGGGAGGGGGAATGAACACCGGGGAGCTGTTTTTT
CASSGGGGMNTGELFF
>TRBV14|TRBJ2-7|NA|NA
TGTGCCAGCAGCCAACGCCAGCCAAACTCCGGAAGGGAGCAGTACTTC
CASSQRQPNSGREQYF
>TRBV29-1|TRBJ1-1|NA|NA
TGCAGCGCACACGGCGGGGGGGGCACTGAAGCTTTCTTT
CSAHGGGGTEAFF
>TRBV5-1|TRBJ2-3|TRBD2|once
TGCGCCAGCAGCTTGGCCGGGACTAGCGGGAGTATAGATACGCAGTATTTT
CASSLAGTSGSIDTQYF
>TRBV10-1|TRBJ2-2|NA|NA
TGCGCCAGCGGGCAGGAGGGTTTGACCGGGGAGCTGTTTTTT
CASGQEGLTGELFF
>TRBV6-1|TRBJ2-3|NA|NA
TGTGCCAGCAGGATTGGGGACACCAGCACAGATACGCAGTATTTT
CASRIGDTSTDTQYF
>TRBV11-2|TRBJ2-3|TRBD1|NA
TGTGCCAGCAGCGAAGGACAGGGGGCAGATACGCAGTATTTT
CASSEGQGADTQYF
>TRBV28|TRBJ1-1|NA|NA
TGTGCCAGCAGAAGGGAGTTTAATGAAGCTTTCTTT
CASRREFNEAFF
>TRBV18|TRBJ2-1|NA|NA
TGTGCCAGCTCACCATTCCAGGATTACAATGAGCAGTTCTTC
CASSPFQDYNEQFF
>TRBV6-1|TRBJ2-2|NA|NA
TGTGCCAGCAGAGGCGGACTCGCGAACACCGGGGAGCTGTTTTTT
CASRGGLANTGELFF
>TRBV4-1|TRBJ2-1|TRBD2|NA
TGCGCCAGCAGAATGAGCGGGGCCTCCTACAATGAGCAGTTCTTC
CASRMSGASYNEQFF
>TRBV7-9|TRBJ1-1|NA|NA
TGTGCCAGCAGCTTGACAGGGAACACTGAAGCTTTCTTT
CASSLTGNTEAFF
>TRBV11-2|TRBJ2-1|NA|NA
TGTGCCAGCAGCTTAGCGGGCGGGGTCTACAATGAGCAGTTCTTC
CASSLAGGVYNEQFF
>TRBV5-1|TRBJ2-3|TRBD2|once
TGCGCCAGCAGCCTTCGACTAGCGGGAGGTAACACAGATACGCAGTATTTT
CASSLRLAGGNTDTQYF
>TRBV7-6|TRBJ2-7|NA|NA
TGTGCCAGCAGCTTAGGAGCGGACACCTACGAGCAGTACTTC
CASSLGADTYEQYF
>TRBV11-2|TRBJ2-5|TRBD2|NA
TGTGCCAGCAGCTTAGTGGCGACTAGCGGGAAGAAAGAGACCCAGTACTTC
CASSLVATSGKKETQYF
>TRBV7-3|TRBJ1-3|NA|NA
TGTGCCAGCAGCTCGGGGACTGGAAACACCATATATTTT
CASSSGTGNTIYF
>TRBV11-3|TRBJ2-7|NA|NA
TGTGCCAGCAGCTACGACTACGAGCAGTACTTC
CASSYDYEQYF
>TRBV11-2|TRBJ2-1|NA|once
TGTGCCAGCAGCTTATTTGGGCAGGGGAAGCAGTTCTTC
CASSLFGQGKQFF
>TRBV4-1|TRBJ2-3|TRBD1|NA
TGCGCCAGCAGCCAAGGGCCGCAGGGGGCTAGCACAGATACGCAGTATTTT
CASSQGPQGASTDTQYF
>TRBV29-1|TRBJ2-3|TRBD2|once
TGCAGCGTTGAAGGCCCTAGCGGAAGCACAGATACGCAGTATTTT
CSVEGPSGSTDTQYF
>TRBV10-2|TRBJ1-4|NA|NA
TGCGCCAGCAGTGAGGGGCACCTTAATGAAAAACTGTTTTTT
CASSEGHLNEKLFF
>TRBV11-2|TRBJ2-1|TRBD2|NA
TGTGCCAGCAGCTTCGGAGCGGGGGGCAATGAGCAGTTCTTC
CASSFGAGGNEQFF
>TRBV27|TRBJ2-7|NA|NA
TGTGCCAGCAGTTTAGTCGCTTCCCGCGAGCAGTACTTC
CASSLVASREQYF
>TRBV6-5|TRBJ2-7|NA|NA
TGTGCCAGCAGCACCGGGCGGCGAGAGCAGTACTTC
CASSTGRREQYF
>TRBV21-1|TRBJ2-2|NA|once
TGTGCCAGCAGCTCTTACACCGGGGAGCTGTTTTTT
CASSSYTGELFF
>TRBV7-2|TRBJ1-2|TRBD1|once
TGTGCCAGCAGCTCCGCAGGGATCAGGGGGCGGGGCTACACCTTC
CASSSAGIRGRGYTF
>TRBV5-1|TRBJ2-2|TRBD2|NA
TGCGCCAGCAGCTCCGGGACTAGCGGGAGACAGACCGGGGAGCTGTTTTTT
CASSSGTSGRQTGELFF
>TRBV6-1|TRBJ2-1|NA|NA
TGTGCCAGCCATAAATCCGGGGGCCTCACACTTGAGCAGTTCTTC
CASHKSGGLTLEQFF
>TRBV18|TRBJ2-6|TRBD1|NA
TGTGCCAGCTCCCGGGACAGCCTCTCTGGGGCCAACGTCCTGACTTTC
CASSRDSLSGANVLTF
>TRBV6-1|TRBJ2-4|NA|NA
TGTGCCAGCAGTGATCCCACCCGGCGGGGCAAAAACATTCAGTACTTC
CASSDPTRRGKNIQYF
>TRBV11-3|TRBJ2-1|NA|few
TGTGCCAGCAGCACTCAGGGTAACTCCTACAATGAGCAGTTCTTC
CASSTQGNSYNEQFF
>TRBV7-8|TRBJ1-1|TRBD1|NA
TGTGCCAGCAGCTTGACAGGGACTATGAACACTGAAGCTTTCTTT
CASSLTGTMNTEAFF